The source of this TCR beta chain is a study of Graves' ophthalmopathy and Graves' hyperthyroidism. Exclusion covered patients with other autoimmune diseases or uncontrolled infections (as well as pregnancy or lactation). The authors amplified TCR beta CDR3 regions, and they did so from RNA transcripts for repertoire sequencing. An opening RT-PCR round employed HTBI primers and preceded a second-round multiplex PCR. TCRdb re-analysed the multiplex PCR reads in MiXCR, keeping a single row per CDR3 protein. The repertoire holds approximately 210,000 distinct CDR3 sequences, with approximately 28% as singletons. This clonotype appeared many times. Antigen: not known. CDR3 size: 14 residues. V was pared by 1 base and J by 8 bases, with 1 base of the junction left unmatched. The V gene's germline CDR1 is MNHNS and CDR2 SASEGT. Study-wide points: Blood also harbored most expanded thyroid clonotypes above 0.001 frequency.

Sequenced input: peripheral blood. The chain employs TRBV6-1 and TRBJ1-6, with TRBD1 matching over 8 bases. The TCR sequence derives from a man in his forties or fifties with Graves' ophthalmopathy. The CDR3 loop is CASSEVDRDSPLHF. Here the CDR3 DNA reads TGTGCCAGCAGTGAAGTGGACAGGGATTCACCCCTCCACTTT.